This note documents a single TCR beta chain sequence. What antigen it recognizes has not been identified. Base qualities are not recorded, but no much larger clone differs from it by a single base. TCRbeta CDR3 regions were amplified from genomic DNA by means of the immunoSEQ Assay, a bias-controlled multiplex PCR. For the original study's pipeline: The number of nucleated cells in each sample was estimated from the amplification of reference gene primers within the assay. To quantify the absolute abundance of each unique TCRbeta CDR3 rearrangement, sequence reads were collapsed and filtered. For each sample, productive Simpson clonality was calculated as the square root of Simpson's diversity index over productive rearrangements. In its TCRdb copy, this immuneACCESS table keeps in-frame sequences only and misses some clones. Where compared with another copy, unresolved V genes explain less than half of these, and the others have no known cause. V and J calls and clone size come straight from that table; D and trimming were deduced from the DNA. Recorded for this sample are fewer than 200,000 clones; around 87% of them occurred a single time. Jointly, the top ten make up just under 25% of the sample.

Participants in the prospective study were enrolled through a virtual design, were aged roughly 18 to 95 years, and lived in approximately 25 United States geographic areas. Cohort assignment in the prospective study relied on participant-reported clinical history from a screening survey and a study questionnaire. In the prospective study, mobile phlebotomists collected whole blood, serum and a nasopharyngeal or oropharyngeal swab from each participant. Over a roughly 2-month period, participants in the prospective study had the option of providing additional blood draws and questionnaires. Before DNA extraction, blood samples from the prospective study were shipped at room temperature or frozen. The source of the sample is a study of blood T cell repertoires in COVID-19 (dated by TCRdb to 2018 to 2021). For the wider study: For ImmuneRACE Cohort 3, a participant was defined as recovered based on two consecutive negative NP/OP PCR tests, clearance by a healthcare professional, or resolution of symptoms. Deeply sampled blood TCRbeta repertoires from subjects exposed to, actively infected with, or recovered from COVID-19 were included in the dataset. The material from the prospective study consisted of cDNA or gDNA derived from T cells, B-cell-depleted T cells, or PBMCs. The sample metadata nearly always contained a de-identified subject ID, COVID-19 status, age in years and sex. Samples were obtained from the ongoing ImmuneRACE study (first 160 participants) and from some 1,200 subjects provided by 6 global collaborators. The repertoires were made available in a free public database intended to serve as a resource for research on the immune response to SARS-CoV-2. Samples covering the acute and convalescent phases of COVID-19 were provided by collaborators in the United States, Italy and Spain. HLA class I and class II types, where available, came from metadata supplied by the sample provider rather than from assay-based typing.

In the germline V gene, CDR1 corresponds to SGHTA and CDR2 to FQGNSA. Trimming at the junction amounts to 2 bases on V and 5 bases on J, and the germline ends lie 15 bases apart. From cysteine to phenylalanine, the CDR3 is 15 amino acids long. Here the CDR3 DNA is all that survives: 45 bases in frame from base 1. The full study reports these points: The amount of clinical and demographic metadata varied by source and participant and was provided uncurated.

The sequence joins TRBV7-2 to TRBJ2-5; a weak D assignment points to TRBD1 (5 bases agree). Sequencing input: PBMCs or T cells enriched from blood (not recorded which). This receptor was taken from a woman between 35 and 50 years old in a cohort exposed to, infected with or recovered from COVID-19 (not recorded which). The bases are TGTGCCAGCAGCTTAAGTTGGCTGGGGCAGGAGACCCAGTACTTC. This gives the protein CASSLSWLGQETQYF.